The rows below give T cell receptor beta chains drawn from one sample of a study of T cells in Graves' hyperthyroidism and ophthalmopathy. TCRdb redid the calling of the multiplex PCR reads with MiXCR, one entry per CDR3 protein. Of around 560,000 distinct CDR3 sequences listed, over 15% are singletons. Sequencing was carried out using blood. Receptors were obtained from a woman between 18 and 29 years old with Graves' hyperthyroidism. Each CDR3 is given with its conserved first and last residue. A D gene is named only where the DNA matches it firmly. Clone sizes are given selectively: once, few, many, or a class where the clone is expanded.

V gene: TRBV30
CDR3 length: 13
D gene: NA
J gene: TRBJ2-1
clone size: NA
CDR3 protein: CAWITGGRDEQFF
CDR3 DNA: TGTGCCTGGATCACAGGCGGCCGCGATGAGCAGTTCTTC

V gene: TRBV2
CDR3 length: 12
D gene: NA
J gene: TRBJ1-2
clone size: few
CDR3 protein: CASGEAFEGYTF
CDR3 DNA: TGTGCCAGCGGTGAAGCTTTCGAGGGCTACACCTTC

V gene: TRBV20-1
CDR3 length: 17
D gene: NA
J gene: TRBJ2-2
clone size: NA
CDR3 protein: CSAAGGADFFGDGELFF
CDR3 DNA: TGCAGCGCAGCCGGGGGCGCCGATTTCTTTGGTGACGGGGAGCTGTTTTTT

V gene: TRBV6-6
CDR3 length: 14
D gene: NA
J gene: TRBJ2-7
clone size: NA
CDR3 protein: CASSYSGGSSEQYF
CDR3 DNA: TGTGCCAGCAGTTACTCCGGCGGCAGTAGCGAGCAGTACTTC

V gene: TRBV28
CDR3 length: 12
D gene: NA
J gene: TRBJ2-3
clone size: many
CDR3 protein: CATFVGTDTQYF
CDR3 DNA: TGTGCCACCTTTGTGGGCACAGATACGCAGTATTTT

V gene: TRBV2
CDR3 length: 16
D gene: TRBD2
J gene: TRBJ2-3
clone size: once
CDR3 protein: CASRERGLAGVDTQYF
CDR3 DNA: TGTGCCAGCAGAGAGAGGGGACTAGCGGGAGTAGATACGCAGTATTTT

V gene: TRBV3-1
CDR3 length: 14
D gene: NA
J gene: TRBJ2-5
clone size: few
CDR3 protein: CASRPGPTLGTQYF
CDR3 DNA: TGTGCCAGCAGGCCGGGACCTACATTAGGGACCCAGTACTTC

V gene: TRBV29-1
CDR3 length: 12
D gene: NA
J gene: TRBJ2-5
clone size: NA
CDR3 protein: CSVEEGSETQYF
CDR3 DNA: TGCAGCGTTGAAGAGGGGAGCGAGACCCAGTACTTC

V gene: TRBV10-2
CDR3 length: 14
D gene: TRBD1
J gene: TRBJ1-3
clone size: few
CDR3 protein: CASRDGTAGNTIYF
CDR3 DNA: TGCGCCAGCAGGGATGGGACAGCCGGAAACACCATATATTTT

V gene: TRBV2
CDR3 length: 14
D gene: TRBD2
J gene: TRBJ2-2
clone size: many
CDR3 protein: CASRAGTNTGELFF
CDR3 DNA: TGTGCCAGCCGAGCGGGGACGAACACCGGGGAGCTGTTTTTT

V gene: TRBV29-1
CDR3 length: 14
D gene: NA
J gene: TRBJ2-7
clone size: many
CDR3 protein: CSVGQVVGAYEQYF
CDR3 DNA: TGCAGCGTTGGACAGGTCGTAGGTGCCTACGAGCAGTACTTC

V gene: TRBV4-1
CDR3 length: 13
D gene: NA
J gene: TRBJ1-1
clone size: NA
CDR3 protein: CASSQETGIEAFF
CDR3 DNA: TGCGCCAGCAGCCAAGAGACGGGTATTGAAGCTTTCTTT

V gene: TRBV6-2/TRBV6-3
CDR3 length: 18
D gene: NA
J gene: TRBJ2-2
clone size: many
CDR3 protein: CASSYPRFGRQITGELFF
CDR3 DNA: TGTGCCAGCAGTTACCCACGGTTTGGGAGGCAAATCACCGGGGAGCTGTTTTTT

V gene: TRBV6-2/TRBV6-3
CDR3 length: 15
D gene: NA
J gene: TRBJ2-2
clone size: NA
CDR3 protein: CASLRTETNTGELFF
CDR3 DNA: TGTGCCAGCCTCCGGACGGAAACGAACACCGGGGAGCTGTTTTTT